A single sample is the source of the 21 T cell receptor beta chains below, sequenced in a study of blood T cell repertoires in COVID-19. Measured with immunoSEQ multiplex PCR; TCRdb has only the in-frame clones, and not every one. The sample has about 34,000 clones, around 77% seen once; the top ten hold 15% to 20%. Sequenced: peripheral blood. These receptors came from a human donor in a cohort sampled during active COVID-19.

The sample holds a few counts of this clone. The gene calls are TRBV5-1 and TRBJ2-2, with D possibly being TRBD2 (5 bases). The CDR3 has 14 amino acids. V was pared by 0 bases and J by 9 bases, with 12 bases between. The V gene's germline CDR1 is SGHRS and CDR2 YFSETQ. The CDR3 region is CASSLDRRNRELFF. DNA for the CDR3: TGCGCCAGCAGCTTGGACCGGAGGAACCGGGAGCTGTTTTTT.

This chain uses TRBV29-1 with TRBJ1-2, with 9 bases identical to TRBD1. This CDR3 spans 14 amino acids. The V gene's germline CDR1 is SQVTM and CDR2 ANQGSEA. Trimming at V came to 3 bases and at J to 2 bases, leaving 4 bases not matched to a gene. The DNA of the CDR3 is TGCAGCGTTGACCGGGACAGGGTGAACTATGGCTACACCTTC. Its translation is CSVDRDRVNYGYTF. Full variable domain (outside the CDR3, taken from reference TRBV29-1 and TRBJ1-2): SAVISQKPSRDICQRGTSLTIQCQVDSQVTMMFWYRQQPGQSLTLIATANQGSEATYESGFVIDKFPISRPNLTFSTLTVSNMSPEDSSIYLCSVDRDRVNYGYTFGSGTRLTVV.

J is TRBJ2-3 and V is TRBV3-1 (or the pseudogene TRBV3-2); no reliable D call. Germline V gives CDR1 LGHDT, CDR2 YNNKEL (reference sequence). This CDR3 region has 14 residues. The V gene lost 2 bases and the J gene lost 2 bases, with 8 bases spanning the gap. CDR3 DNA sequence: TGTGCCAGCAGCCAACAAGCTATCACAGATACGCAGTATTTT. Its translation: CASSQQAITDTQYF.

V usage is TRBV12-3 or TRBV12-4 and J usage is TRBJ1-2; possibly TRBD1 for D (6 bases). Trimming left V 3 bases short and J 7 bases short, with 12 bases between. This CDR3 spans 13 amino acids. In nucleotides, the CDR3 is TGTGCCAGCAGTTTTGGCAGGGGTTCTGGCTACACCTTC. Translated: CASSFGRGSGYTF.

The chain combines TRBV11-2 with TRBJ1-1; tentatively, D is TRBD1 (6 bases). Germline V gives CDR1 SGHAT, CDR2 FQNNGV. The V end lost 7 bases, the J end lost 1 base, and 13 bases lay between the germline ends. The length of the CDR3 is 14 residues. The CDR3 loop reads CASTTRQANTEAFF. The CDR3 DNA reads TGTGCCAGCACCACAAGACAGGCGAACACTGAAGCTTTCTTT.

The chain has TRBV30 and TRBJ1-6, with 9 bases matching TRBD1. The ends lost 3 bases at V and 10 bases at J; junction bases unmatched: 4. Germline CDR1 and CDR2: GTSNPN and SVGIG (reference sequence). The CDR3 is made up of 13 amino acids. The CDR3 region has the DNA TGTGCCTGGAGCAACAGGGGGCAATCACCCCTCCACTTT. It yields the protein CAWSNRGQSPLHF.

This chain joins TRBV28 and TRBJ2-3; possibly TRBD1 for D (6 bases). Trimming stripped 5 bases from V and 3 bases from J, with 9 bases between. Germline assignment: CDR1 MDHEN and CDR2 SYDVKM. The CDR3 is 13 residues long. The CDR3 reads CASSPGQTDTQYF. The DNA for the CDR3 is TGTGCCAGCAGTCCCGGACAGACAGATACGCAGTATTTT.

This clone has a handful of counts. The chain links TRBV19 to TRBJ2-3, with 7 bases aligning to TRBD1. The CDR3 runs to 17 residues. Unmatched junction bases numbered 11, after V lost 4 bases and J lost 1 base. CDR1 and CDR2 (germline): LNHDA, SQIVND (reference sequence). The CDR3 loop is CASSNPLRQGGTDTQYF. The DNA of the CDR3 is TGTGCCAGTAGTAACCCTTTGAGACAGGGAGGCACAGATACGCAGTATTTT.

The chain carries TRBV27 and TRBJ2-3; D is perhaps TRBD2 (6 bases). CDR3 length: 16 amino acids. The ends were cut back, 6 bases at V and 0 bases at J, with 16 bases in the middle. From germline, CDR1 is MNHEY and CDR2 SMNVEV (reference sequence). The CDR3 here is CASRSVLAPSTDTQYF. CDR3 bases: TGTGCCAGCAGAAGTGTGCTAGCGCCTAGCACAGATACGCAGTATTTT.

The rearrangement uses TRBV18 and TRBJ1-1, with D hard to call. This CDR3 comprises 13 residues. Trimming took 3 bases from V and 0 from J, leaving 5 bases between them. Germline loops: CDR1 KGHSH, CDR2 LQKENI. CDR3 sequence (DNA): TGTGCCAGCTCACCTAAAATGAACACTGAAGCTTTCTTT. Its translation is CASSPKMNTEAFF. The full variable domain, in which reference TRBV18 and TRBJ1-1 provide the parts outside the CDR3, is NAGVMQNPRHLVRRRGQEARLRCSPMKGHSHVYWYRQLPEEGLKFMVYLQKENIIDESGMPKERFSAEFPKEGPSILRIQQVVRGDSAAYFCASSPKMNTEAFFGQGTRLTVV.

This rearrangement joins TRBV6-5 to TRBJ2-5; D uncertain. V gave up 2 bases and J gave up 5 bases, with 3 bases separating them. Germline CDR1 is MNHEY and CDR2 is SVGAGI. The CDR3 runs 11 residues. The CDR3 DNA is TGTGCCAGCAGTTACCTCGAGACCCAGTACTTC. It is translated as CASSYLETQYF.

This clone was picked up one time. The rearrangement uses TRBV5-5 and TRBJ2-5; tentatively, D is TRBD1 (6 bases). This CDR3 contains 12 residues. The germline V gene encodes CDR1 SGHKS and CDR2 YYEKEE (reference sequence). V was cut by 4 bases and J by 7 bases, with 11 bases left in between. In DNA, the CDR3 is TGTGCCAGCAGCGTGGGGGCGGGGACCCAGTACTTC. Amino acid sequence: CASSVGAGTQYF.

This chain uses TRBV9 with TRBJ2-3; TRBD2 is a possible D gene (6 bases). V was clipped by 0 bases and J by 6 bases, with 14 bases between them. The CDR3 is 15 residues long. Germline loops: CDR1 SGDLS, CDR2 YYNGEE. The CDR3 DNA sequence: TGTGCCAGCAGCGTAGGATCGAGGAGGGGCGATACGCAGTATTTT. Residues: CASSVGSRRGDTQYF.

The V call is TRBV10-3, the J call TRBJ1-3; D gene ambiguous. The CDR3 covers 16 residues. The V gene's germline CDR1 is ENHRY and CDR2 SYGVKD. The V and J ends lost 10 bases and 0 bases respectively, with 19 bases between them. The CDR3 DNA reads TGTGCCAGCACCGGTAGGGAGACCCACTCTGGAAACACCATATATTTT. Amino acids: CASTGRETHSGNTIYF.

This clone has just a few counts. J is TRBJ1-1 and V is TRBV28; perhaps TRBD1 as D (6 bases). This CDR3 is built from 15 residues. Germline V lookup: CDR1 MDHEN, CDR2 SYDVKM. V lost 6 bases to trimming and J lost 1 base, with 15 bases between them. The CDR3 DNA reads as TGTGCCAGCAGCCCAACCACAGGGAGGAACACTGAAGCTTTCTTT. It yields the protein CASSPTTGRNTEAFF.

The chain employs TRBV9 and TRBJ2-1, with D maybe TRBD2 (5 bases). Trimming took off 0 bases at V and 8 bases at J, with 12 bases between the two ends. The CDR3 spans 14 residues. The germline gives CDR1 SGDLS, CDR2 YYNGEE. The CDR3 DNA follows: TGTGCCAGCAGCGTAGGAGTACTAGTTCATGAGCAGTTCTTC. Protein product: CASSVGVLVHEQFF.

The chain links TRBV3-1 (or the pseudogene TRBV3-2) to TRBJ2-1; TRBD1 matches 11 bases. This CDR3 is built from 20 residues. The V gene end was trimmed by 1 base and the J gene end by 0 bases; junction bases not matched to a gene: 11. Germline CDR1 is LGHDT and CDR2 is YNNKEL (reference sequence). CDR3 sequence: CASSQVAGTGGGGSYNEQFF. The CDR3 nucleotides are TGTGCCAGCAGCCAAGTGGCCGGGACAGGGGGTGGGGGCTCCTACAATGAGCAGTTCTTC.

The chain couples TRBV4-2 to TRBJ1-2, with D possibly TRBD1 on 5 matching bases. The CDR3 has 14 residues. Trimming pared 7 bases from V and 0 bases from J, leaving 12 bases between. Per the germline V gene, CDR1 is LGHNA and CDR2 is YNFKEQ. The CDR3 region is CASKNPGSNYGYTF. The DNA of the CDR3 is TGTGCCAGCAAAAATCCAGGGTCTAACTATGGCTACACCTTC.

The genes are TRBV2 and TRBJ2-2; D is unclear. The CDR3 has 14 amino acids. The germline gives CDR1 SNHLY, CDR2 FYNNEI. The V end was cut by 7 bases, the J end by 1 base, with 10 bases between. CDR3 sequence (DNA): TGTGCCAGCAATGGGCAGCAGAACACCGGGGAGCTGTTTTTT. Translated, it gives CASNGQQNTGELFF. Based on the CDR3 plus reference TRBV2 and TRBJ2-2, the full variable domain is EPEVTQTPSHQVTQMGQEVILRCVPISNHLYFYWYRQILGQKVEFLVSFYNNEISEKSEIFDDQFSVERPDGSNFTLKIRSTKLEDSAMYFCASNGQQNTGELFFGEGSRLTVL.

This clone was counted between two and nine times. The chain combines TRBV28 with TRBJ1-2; D is possibly TRBD1 (5 bases). CDR3 length: 13 amino acids. Per germline, CDR1 MDHEN and CDR2 SYDVKM. V shed 2 bases and J shed 8 bases, with 12 bases lying between them. The CDR3 nucleotides are TGTGCCAGCAGTTTAACGGGGAGGGGAGGCTACACCTTC. Translated, it gives CASSLTGRGGYTF.

This chain joins TRBV28 and TRBJ2-3; D is ambiguous. With 3 bases removed from V and 2 bases from J, the gap between germline ends came to 15 bases. Per the germline V gene, CDR1 is MDHEN and CDR2 is SYDVKM. This CDR3 has 16 amino acids. CDR3 residues: CASSFRVAPATDTQYF. The DNA for the CDR3 is TGTGCCAGCAGTTTCCGAGTAGCCCCCGCCACAGATACGCAGTATTTT. Full variable domain (outside the CDR3, taken from reference TRBV28 and TRBJ2-3): DVKVTQSSRYLVKRTGEKVFLECVQDMDHENMFWYRQDPGLGLRLIYFSYDVKMKEKGDIPEGYSVSREKKERFSLILESASTNQTSMYLCASSFRVAPATDTQYFGPGTRLTVL.